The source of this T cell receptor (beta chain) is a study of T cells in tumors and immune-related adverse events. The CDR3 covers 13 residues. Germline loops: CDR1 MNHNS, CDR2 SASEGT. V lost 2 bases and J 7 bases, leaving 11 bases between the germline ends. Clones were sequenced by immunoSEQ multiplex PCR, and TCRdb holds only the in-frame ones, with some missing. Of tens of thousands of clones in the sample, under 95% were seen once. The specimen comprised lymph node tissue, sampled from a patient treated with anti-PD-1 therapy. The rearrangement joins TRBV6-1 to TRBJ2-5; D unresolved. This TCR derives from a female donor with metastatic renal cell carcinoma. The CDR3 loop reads CASSESGLGTQYF. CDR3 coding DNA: TGTGCCAGCAGTGAATCTGGGTTAGGGACCCAGTACTTC.